This TCR beta chain was sequenced during a study of cytomegalovirus exposure and HLA in healthy donors. General study results and limits: CMV antigen specificity was confirmed in vitro for three CMV-associated chains. There were several of the most significant clusters that appeared linked to common viral pathogens in a later analysis. Most TCRs appeared rarely, but some public TCRs recurred in many donors. TCR beta chains numbering some 150 were designated cytomegalovirus-associated.

To note about this clone: Its specificity is unknown.

This CDR3 is 15 amino acids long. V lost 6 bases and J lost 3; bases outside the gene matches: 13. Germline V gene sequence: CDR1 SQVTM, CDR2 ANQGSEA. Vbeta (60) and Jbeta (13) primers were used in the PCR. TCRdb's copy holds only in-frame clones and misses some; the assay was immunoSEQ multiplex PCR. The repertoire has some 54,000 clones, more than 75% of them found once; the top ten carry nearly 6%. This clonotype was sampled from a male donor in good health and CMV-seronegative. V usage is TRBV29-1 and J usage is TRBJ1-1, with 7 bases matching TRBD1. Input material: PBMCs. The CDR3 region has the DNA TGCAGCGTAAATAGGGCAGGGGGGCGGGACACTGAAGCTTTCTTT. Protein sequence: CSVNRAGGRDTEAFF.